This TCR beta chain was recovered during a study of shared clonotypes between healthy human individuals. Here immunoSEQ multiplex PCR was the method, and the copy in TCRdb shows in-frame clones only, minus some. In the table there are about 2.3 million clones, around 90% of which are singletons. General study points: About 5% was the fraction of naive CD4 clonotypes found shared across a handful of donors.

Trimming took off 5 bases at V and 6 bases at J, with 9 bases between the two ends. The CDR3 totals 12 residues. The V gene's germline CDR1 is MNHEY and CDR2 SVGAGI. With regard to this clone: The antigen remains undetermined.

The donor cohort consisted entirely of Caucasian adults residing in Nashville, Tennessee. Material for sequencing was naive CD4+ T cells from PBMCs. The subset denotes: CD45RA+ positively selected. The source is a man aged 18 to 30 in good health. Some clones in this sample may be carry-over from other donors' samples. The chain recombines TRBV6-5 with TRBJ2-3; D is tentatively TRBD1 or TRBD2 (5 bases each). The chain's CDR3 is CASSGGMDTQYF. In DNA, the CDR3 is TGTGCCAGCAGTGGGGGAATGGATACGCAGTATTTT.